These 18 T cell receptor beta chains were all obtained from the same sample, sequenced in a study of blood T cell repertoires in COVID-19. Sequencing was performed with immunoSEQ multiplex PCR; in TCRdb, only in-frame clones are kept and a portion is missing. The data contain some 130,000 clones, approximately 87% of them singletons. Input material: peripheral blood. Receptors were obtained from a human donor in a cohort sampled during active COVID-19.

The V gene is TRBV14, the J gene TRBJ1-1; D uncertain. This CDR3 is 13 amino acids long. CDR1 is SGHDN, CDR2 FVKESK, per germline. The V end lost 1 base, the J end lost 10 bases, and 13 bases lay between the germline ends. CDR3 DNA: TGTGCCAGCAGCCAAGTTGGGGTCGCGGGAGCTTTCTTT. This encodes CASSQVGVAGAFF.

The rearrangement uses TRBV9 and TRBJ2-5; D possibly corresponds to TRBD1 (6 bases). This CDR3 is 14 amino acids long. The V gene lost 4 bases and the J gene lost 5 bases, with 15 bases spanning the gap. Germline loops: CDR1 SGDLS, CDR2 YYNGEE. The CDR3: CASSSHGTRETQYF. CDR3 coding DNA: TGTGCCAGCAGCTCTCACGGGACACGGGAGACCCAGTACTTC.

The chain is built from TRBV4-1 and TRBJ1-2; 7 nucleotides line up with TRBD1. The germline CDR1 and CDR2 sequences are MGHRA and YSYEKL. This CDR3 has 15 amino acids. V shed 1 base and J 6 bases; nucleotides not matched to a gene: 8. CDR3 amino acids: CASSQGVADRHGYTF. CDR3 in DNA: TGCGCCAGCAGCCAAGGAGTCGCGGACAGGCATGGCTACACCTTC.

The sample holds one count of this clone. V gene TRBV6-6 combines with J gene TRBJ1-3; 10 nucleotides line up with TRBD1. Germline V lookup: CDR1 MNHNY, CDR2 SVGAGI (reference sequence). The CDR3 runs 16 residues. J lost 3 bases, V lost 5 bases, and 7 bases had no gene match. CDR3: CASSAGTGVGGNTIYF. Written as DNA, the CDR3 is TGTGCCAGCAGTGCCGGGACAGGGGTCGGTGGAAACACCATATATTTT.

The chain is built from TRBV6-6 and TRBJ1-1; D gene uncertain. Germline CDR1 and CDR2: MNHNY and SVGAGI (reference sequence). The CDR3 loop spans 13 amino acids. V lost 8 bases to trimming and J lost 1 base, with 11 bases between them. The CDR3 region is CASEGGRNTEAFF. CDR3 DNA sequence: TGTGCCAGCGAAGGAGGACGGAACACTGAAGCTTTCTTT.

V gene TRBV7-2 combines with J gene TRBJ2-1, with 10 bases lining up with TRBD2. This CDR3 comprises 17 residues. The V segment lost 1 base and the J segment 4 bases; nucleotides outside the gene matches: 7. Germline CDR1 SGHTA, CDR2 FQGNSA. The CDR3 sequence is CASSLGGLATEYNEQFF. CDR3 in DNA: TGTGCCAGCAGCTTAGGGGGACTAGCGACCGAATACAATGAGCAGTTCTTC.

The DNA for the CDR3 is TGTGCCAGCAGCCACACATCCAACAATGAGCAGTTCTTC. Translated: CASSHTSNNEQFF. The chain recombines TRBV3-1 (or the pseudogene TRBV3-2) with TRBJ2-1; D remains unclear. The CDR3 contains 13 residues. CDR1 and CDR2 (germline): LGHDT, YNNKEL (reference sequence). The V gene lost 3 bases and the J gene lost 5 bases, with 8 bases spanning the gap.

V gene TRBV3-1 (or the pseudogene TRBV3-2) combines with J gene TRBJ1-6; D uncertain. CDR1 is LGHDT, CDR2 YNNKEL, per germline (reference sequence). This CDR3 region has 14 residues. V shed 3 bases and J shed 9 bases, with 12 bases lying between them. CDR3 sequence: CASSHGSGRSPLHF. The DNA of the CDR3 is TGTGCCAGCAGCCATGGCTCAGGCCGTTCACCCCTCCACTTT.

This sequence joins TRBV29-1 and TRBJ2-3, with 7 bases lining up with TRBD2. CDR3 length: 15 residues. With 6 bases clipped from V and 3 bases from J, the junction kept 12 bases outside the gene matches. Germline assignment: CDR1 SQVTM and CDR2 ANQGSEA. The CDR3 DNA reads as TGCAGCGTAGTCCTGCGGGAGTTAAGTACAGATACGCAGTATTTT. Encoded protein: CSVVLRELSTDTQYF.

The V call is TRBV6-1, the J call TRBJ1-5, with TRBD1 identical over 8 bases. The CDR3 has 15 residues. V gave up 3 bases and J gave up 10 bases; unmatched junction bases: 11. Germline loops: CDR1 MNHNS, CDR2 SASEGT. The CDR3 spells CASSEMDRAAQPQHF. The CDR3 DNA reads TGTGCCAGCAGTGAGATGGACAGGGCCGCTCAACCCCAGCATTTT.

The chain carries TRBV7-6 and TRBJ2-3, with 7 nucleotides matching TRBD2. Per germline, CDR1 SGHVS and CDR2 FNYEAQ. This CDR3 region has 16 residues. Trimming took 5 bases from V and 1 from J; bases not matched to a gene: 9. CDR3 loop: CASSPGLGEGTDTQYF. CDR3 nucleotide sequence: TGTGCCAGCAGCCCCGGACTAGGGGAGGGCACAGATACGCAGTATTTT. Full variable domain (missing parts from reference TRBV7-6 and TRBJ2-3): GAGVSQSPRYKVTKRGQDVALRCDPISGHVSLYWYRQALGQGPEFLTYFNYEAQQDKSGLPNDRFSAERPEGSISTLTIQRTEQRDSAMYRCASSPGLGEGTDTQYFGPGTRLTVL.

V and J are TRBV7-9 and TRBJ1-2; D remains ambiguous. With 1 base removed from V and 4 bases from J, the gap between germline ends came to 10 bases. This CDR3 is 14 amino acids long. Germline CDR1 SEHNR, CDR2 FQNEAQ (reference sequence). The CDR3 spells CASSLGTAAYGYTF. The DNA of the CDR3 is TGTGCCAGCAGCTTAGGAACGGCGGCCTATGGCTACACCTTC.

The V and J genes are TRBV6-5 and TRBJ2-7; the D gene is possibly TRBD1 (6 bases). Germline CDR1 MNHEY, CDR2 SVGAGI. CDR3 length: 15 residues. V lost 7 bases and J lost 3, with 19 bases in between. The CDR3 nucleotides read TGTGCCAGCATTCCGTCCCTGGGACACTACTACGAGCAGTACTTC. Amino acids: CASIPSLGHYYEQYF.

Many counts were recorded for this clone. The genes are TRBV7-8 and TRBJ2-5; 9 bases line up with TRBD2. CDR3 size: 15 residues. Germline loops: CDR1 SGHVS, CDR2 FQNEAQ. V trimming: 2 bases; J trimming: 5 bases; junction bases outside the gene matches: 6. DNA of the CDR3: TGTGCCAGCAGCTTATGGGCTAGCGGGGAGGAGACCCAGTACTTC. As protein: CASSLWASGEETQYF.

The chain uses TRBV10-3 and TRBJ2-5; tentative D call: TRBD2 (6 bases). Trimming pared 6 bases from V and 2 bases from J, leaving 10 bases between. The CDR3 has 13 amino acids. Germline assignment: CDR1 ENHRY and CDR2 SYGVKD. The CDR3 sequence is CAIRGGVQETQYF. Here the CDR3 DNA reads TGTGCCATCAGGGGGGGAGTGCAAGAGACCCAGTACTTC.

The genes are TRBV7-2 and TRBJ2-2; 10 bases agree with TRBD2. Per the germline V gene, CDR1 is SGHTA and CDR2 is FQGNSA. The CDR3 has 15 amino acids. V dropped 3 bases and J dropped 6; count of bases not matched to a gene: 4. CDR3 residues: CASSLSLAGAGELFF. The CDR3 coding sequence is TGTGCCAGCAGCTTGAGTCTAGCGGGAGCCGGGGAGCTGTTTTTT. Full variable domain (missing parts from reference TRBV7-2 and TRBJ2-2): GAGVSQSPSNKVTEKGKDVELRCDPISGHTALYWYRQSLGQGLEFLIYFQGNSAPDKSGLPSDRFSAERTGGSVSTLTIQRTQQEDSAVYLCASSLSLAGAGELFFGEGSRLTVL.

The V and J genes are TRBV6-5 and TRBJ1-2; D gene uncertain. Trimming pared 7 bases from V and 5 bases from J, leaving 14 bases between. Germline V gene sequence: CDR1 MNHEY, CDR2 SVGAGI. The CDR3 runs to 13 residues. The CDR3 DNA reads as TGTGCCAGCATTCTGATTCCAGGTTATGGCTACACCTTC. Protein sequence: CASILIPGYGYTF.

The chain links TRBV7-2 to TRBJ1-5, with 10 bases that match TRBD1. The CDR3 loop spans 15 amino acids. Unmatched junction bases numbered 6, after V lost 5 bases and J lost 5 bases. Germline lookup yields CDR1 SGHTA and CDR2 FQGNSA. The CDR3 DNA sequence: TGTGCCAGCAGCGCCTGGACAGGGGGGCATCAGCCCCAGCATTTT. Protein sequence: CASSAWTGGHQPQHF.